A single sample gave rise to the 4 T cell receptor beta chains below, sequenced in a study of shared T cell receptors in the human thymus. Data came from immunoSEQ multiplex PCR; TCRdb stores just in-frame clones and leaves some out. This sample has approximately 490,000 clones, with around three quarters found just once. A further study also used this sample, focusing on human thymus T cells.

Input material: thymocytes. The receptors were sampled from a boy in the first two years of life with a congenital heart defect.

This clone has a single count. The chain joins TRBV5-4 to TRBJ1-2; 7 bases match TRBD1. V lost 4 bases, J lost 2 bases, and 11 bases stayed unmatched. This CDR3 is built from 16 residues. Germline V gene lookup returns CDR1 SGHNT and CDR2 YYREEE (reference sequence). The CDR3 loop reads CASSTTRQGRNYGYTF. In DNA form, the CDR3 reads TGTGCCAGCAGCACAACGCGACAGGGACGGAACTATGGCTACACCTTC.

The genes are TRBV15 and TRBJ2-3; 8 bases agree with TRBD2. The CDR3 runs 17 residues. Losses at the gene ends were 0 bases for V and 0 bases for J; bases not matched to a gene: 5. Germline V gene lookup returns CDR1 LNHNV and CDR2 YYDKDF (reference sequence). CDR3 nucleotide sequence: TGTGCCACCAGCAGAGACCGACTAGCGACTAGCACAGATACGCAGTATTTT. Translating it yields CATSRDRLATSTDTQYF.

The chain carries TRBV21-1 and TRBJ2-7; TRBD2, the table's D call, lacks a check against the DNA. TRBV21-1 represents a pseudogene. The CDR3 is made up of 16 amino acids. The CDR3 region is CASSNRGRRGAYEQYF. DNA for the CDR3: TGTGCCAGCAGCAACCGAGGCCGGCGGGGGGCCTACGAGCAGTACTTC.

The chain employs TRBV4-1 and TRBJ1-3; D call uncertain. Germline values: CDR1 MGHRA, CDR2 YSYEKL. The CDR3 spans 18 residues. V dropped 3 bases and J dropped 0 bases, with 18 bases sitting between them. As DNA, the CDR3 is TGCGCCAGCAGCCACCCCCTCTGGCGACCAGGCTCTGGAAACACCATATATTTT. Translating it yields CASSHPLWRPGSGNTIYF.